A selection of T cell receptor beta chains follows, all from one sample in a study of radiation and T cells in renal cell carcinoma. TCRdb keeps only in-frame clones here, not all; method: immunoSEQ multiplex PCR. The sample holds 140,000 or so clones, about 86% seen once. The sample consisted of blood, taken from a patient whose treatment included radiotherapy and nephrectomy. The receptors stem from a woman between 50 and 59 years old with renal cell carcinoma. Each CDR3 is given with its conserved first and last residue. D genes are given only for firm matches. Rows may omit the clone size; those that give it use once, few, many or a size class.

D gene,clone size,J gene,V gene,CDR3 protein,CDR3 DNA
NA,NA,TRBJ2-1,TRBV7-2,CASSPGRHNEQFF,TGTGCCAGCAGCCCCGGCCGTCACAATGAGCAGTTCTTC
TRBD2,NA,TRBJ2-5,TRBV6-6,CASLAGTSGRETQYF,TGTGCCAGTTTAGCCGGGACTAGCGGGAGAGAGACCCAGTACTTC
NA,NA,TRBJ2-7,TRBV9,CASSLDVTRYYEQYF,TGTGCCAGCAGCTTAGATGTAACTAGATATTACGAGCAGTACTTC
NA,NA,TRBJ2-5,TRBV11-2,CASSWTPQETQYF,TGTGCCAGCAGCTGGACACCACAAGAGACCCAGTACTTC
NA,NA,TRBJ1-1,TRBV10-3,CAISEGGIGTEAFF,TGTGCCATCAGTGAGGGGGGGATCGGCACTGAAGCTTTCTTT
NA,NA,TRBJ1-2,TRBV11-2,CASTLEGVYGYTF,TGTGCCAGCACCTTGGAAGGGGTCTATGGCTACACCTTC
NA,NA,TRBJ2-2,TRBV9,CASSVGPDAGELFF,TGTGCCAGCAGCGTGGGTCCCGATGCCGGGGAGCTGTTTTTT
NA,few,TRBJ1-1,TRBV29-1,CSVDQPTEAFF,TGCAGCGTTGATCAACCGACTGAAGCTTTCTTT
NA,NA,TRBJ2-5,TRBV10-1,CASSEGETQYF,TGCGCCAGCAGTGAGGGGGAGACCCAGTACTTC
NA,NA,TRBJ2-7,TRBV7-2,CASSLGGDRYEQYF,TGTGCCAGCAGCTTAGGGGGGGATCGCTACGAGCAGTACTTC
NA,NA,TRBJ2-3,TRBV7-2,CASSFGGGPSDTQYF,TGTGCCAGCAGCTTTGGGGGTGGGCCCTCAGATACGCAGTATTTT
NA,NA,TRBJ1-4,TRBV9,CASSVGSHEKLFF,TGTGCCAGCAGCGTAGGATCCCATGAAAAACTGTTTTTT
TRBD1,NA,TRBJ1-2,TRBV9,CASSAEGQGRGYTF,TGTGCCAGCAGCGCCGAGGGACAGGGTCGGGGCTACACCTTC
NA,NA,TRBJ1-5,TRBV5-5,CASSFQGGQPQHF,TGTGCCAGCAGCTTTCAGGGTGGTCAGCCCCAGCATTTT
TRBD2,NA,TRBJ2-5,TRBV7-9,CASSIAQREEETQYF,TGTGCCAGCAGCATAGCGCAACGGGAGGAAGAGACCCAGTACTTC
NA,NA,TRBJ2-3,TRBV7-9,CASSLGRATDTQYF,TGTGCCAGCAGCTTAGGCAGGGCGACAGATACGCAGTATTTT
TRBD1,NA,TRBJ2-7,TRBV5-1,CASRPSDRTTYEQYF,TGCGCCAGCCGACCCTCGGACAGGACAACCTACGAGCAGTACTTC
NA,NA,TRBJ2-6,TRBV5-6,CASSADGRWGSGANVLTF,TGTGCCAGCAGCGCGGACGGGCGTTGGGGCTCTGGGGCCAACGTCCTGACTTTC
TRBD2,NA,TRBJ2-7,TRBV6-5,CASGTSGYEQYF,TGTGCCAGCGGGACTAGCGGGTACGAGCAGTACTTC
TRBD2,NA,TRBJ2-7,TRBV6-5,CASEGTSGDEQYF,TGTGCCAGCGAGGGGACTAGCGGGGACGAGCAGTACTTC
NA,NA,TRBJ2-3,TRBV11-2,CASSFGGGSTDTQYF,TGTGCCAGCAGCTTTGGCGGGGGCAGCACAGATACGCAGTATTTT
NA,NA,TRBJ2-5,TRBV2,CASSVNGLETQYF,TGTGCCAGCAGTGTCAACGGCTTAGAGACCCAGTACTTC
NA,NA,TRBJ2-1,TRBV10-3,CATGPTRGAYNEQFF,TGTGCCACCGGACCCACCCGCGGGGCCTACAATGAGCAGTTCTTC
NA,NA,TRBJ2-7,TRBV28,CASISTTGRYEQYF,TGTGCCAGCATTTCAACGACAGGAAGATACGAGCAGTACTTC
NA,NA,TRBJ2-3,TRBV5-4,CASSTDYEGTDTQYF,TGTGCCAGCAGCACGGACTATGAGGGGACAGATACGCAGTATTTT
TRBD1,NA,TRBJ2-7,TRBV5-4,CASSRDSQSSYEQYF,TGTGCCAGCAGCAGGGACAGCCAGAGCTCCTACGAGCAGTACTTC
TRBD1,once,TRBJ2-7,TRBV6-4,CASRQQGGLHYEQYF,TGTGCCAGCAGACAACAGGGGGGCCTCCACTACGAGCAGTACTTC
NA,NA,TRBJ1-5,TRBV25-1,CASSESVYQPQHF,TGTGCCAGCAGTGAATCGGTGTATCAGCCCCAGCATTTT
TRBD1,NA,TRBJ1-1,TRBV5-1,CASSLEVERGRPNTEAFF,TGCGCCAGCAGCTTGGAAGTGGAGAGGGGGCGGCCGAACACTGAAGCTTTCTTT
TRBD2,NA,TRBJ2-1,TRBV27,CASSSPGLAGYEQFF,TGTGCCAGCAGCAGCCCAGGACTAGCGGGATATGAGCAGTTCTTC
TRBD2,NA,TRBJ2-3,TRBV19,CASSNSGGGSDTQYF,TGTGCCAGTAGTAATAGCGGGGGGGGTTCGGATACGCAGTATTTT
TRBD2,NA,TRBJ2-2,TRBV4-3,CASSQDRLAGTGELFF,TGCGCCAGCAGCCAAGATAGGCTAGCGGGCACCGGGGAGCTGTTTTTT
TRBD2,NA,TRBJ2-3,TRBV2,CASSGLAGGGTDTQYF,TGTGCCAGCAGTGGACTAGCGGGAGGGGGCACAGATACGCAGTATTTT
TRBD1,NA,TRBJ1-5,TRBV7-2,CASSSSRDRGEQPQHF,TGTGCCAGCAGCTCGTCCCGGGACAGGGGGGAGCAGCCCCAGCATTTT
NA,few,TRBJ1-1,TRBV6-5,CASSPTRVNTEAFF,TGTGCCAGCAGTCCGACTCGAGTGAACACTGAAGCTTTCTTT
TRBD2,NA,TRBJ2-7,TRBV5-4,CASSLAGGPREQYF,TGTGCCAGCAGCTTGGCGGGAGGGCCTAGAGAGCAGTACTTC
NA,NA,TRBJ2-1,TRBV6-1,CASSEGGSDEQFF,TGTGCCAGCAGTGAAGGCGGGTCCGATGAGCAGTTCTTC
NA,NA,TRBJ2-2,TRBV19,CAVHSGNTGELFF,TGTGCCGTCCACTCAGGGAACACCGGGGAGCTGTTTTTT
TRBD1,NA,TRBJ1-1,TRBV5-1,CASRRDRGNAEAFF,TGCGCCAGCAGGCGGGACAGGGGAAATGCTGAAGCTTTCTTT
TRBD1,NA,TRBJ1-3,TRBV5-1,CASSSRDRDSGNTIYF,TGCGCCAGCAGCTCCCGGGACAGGGACTCTGGAAACACCATATATTTT
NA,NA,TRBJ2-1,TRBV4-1,CASSQEGVPGYNEQFF,TGCGCCAGCAGCCAAGAGGGGGTGCCGGGCTACAATGAGCAGTTCTTC
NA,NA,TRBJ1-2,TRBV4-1,CASSQEATGEGGYTF,TGCGCCAGCAGCCAAGAGGCAACAGGAGAAGGTGGCTACACCTTC
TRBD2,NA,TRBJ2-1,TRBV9,CASSSLGGGYNEQFF,TGTGCCAGCAGCTCCCTGGGCGGGGGGTACAATGAGCAGTTCTTC
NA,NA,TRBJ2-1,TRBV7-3,CASSADGNSYNEQFF,TGTGCCAGCAGCGCGGACGGAAACTCCTACAATGAGCAGTTCTTC
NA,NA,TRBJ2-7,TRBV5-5,CASSLEDLSLYEQYF,TGTGCCAGCAGCTTGGAGGATCTTTCCCTCTACGAGCAGTACTTC
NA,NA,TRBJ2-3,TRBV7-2,CASTDRRGSTDTQYF,TGTGCCAGCACGGACCGGCGGGGAAGCACAGATACGCAGTATTTT
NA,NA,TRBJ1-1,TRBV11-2,CASSHEGKGTEAFF,TGTGCCAGCAGCCACGAGGGTAAGGGAACTGAAGCTTTCTTT
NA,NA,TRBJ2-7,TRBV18,CASGGGPYEQYF,TGTGCCAGCGGAGGGGGCCCCTACGAGCAGTACTTC
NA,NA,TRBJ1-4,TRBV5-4,CASSPDRTTNEKLFF,TGTGCCAGCAGCCCGGACCGGACAACTAATGAAAAACTGTTTTTT
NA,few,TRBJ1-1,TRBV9,CASSVSGNTEAFF,TGTGCCAGCAGCGTCAGTGGAAACACTGAAGCTTTCTTT
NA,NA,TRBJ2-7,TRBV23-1,CASSQRWSRSYEQYF,TGCGCCAGCAGTCAACGATGGAGCCGCTCCTACGAGCAGTACTTC
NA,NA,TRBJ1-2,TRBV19,CASSIGPADNYGYTF,TGTGCCAGTAGTATCGGGCCCGCCGATAACTATGGCTACACCTTC
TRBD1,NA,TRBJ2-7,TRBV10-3,CAISGQGEQYF,TGTGCCATCAGTGGACAGGGAGAGCAGTACTTC
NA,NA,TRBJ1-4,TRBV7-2,CASSWPGTGEEEKLFF,TGTGCCAGCAGCTGGCCGGGCACAGGTGAGGAGGAAAAACTGTTTTTT
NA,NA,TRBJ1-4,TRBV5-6,CASSPTGEGNEKLFF,TGTGCCAGCAGCCCCACCGGGGAGGGGAATGAAAAACTGTTTTTT
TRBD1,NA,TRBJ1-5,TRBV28,CASSSGQVNQPQHF,TGTGCCAGCAGTTCCGGACAGGTCAATCAGCCCCAGCATTTT
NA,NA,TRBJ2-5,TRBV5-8,CASSLVSGALETQYF,TGTGCCAGCAGCTTGGTGTCGGGGGCTTTAGAGACCCAGTACTTC
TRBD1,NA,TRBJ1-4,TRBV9,CASSVQGGKEKLFF,TGTGCCAGCAGCGTACAGGGGGGAAAAGAAAAACTGTTTTTT
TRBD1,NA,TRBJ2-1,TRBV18,CASSPGQGQYNEQFF,TGTGCCAGCTCACCAGGACAGGGACAATACAATGAGCAGTTCTTC